This TCR beta chain was recorded in a study of cytomegalovirus exposure and HLA in healthy donors. Looking at the study overall: Of roughly 400 genotyped donors, roughly 81% grouped in the Caucasian-associated ancestry cluster.

PCR involved 60 Vbeta and 13 Jbeta primers. The protocol was immunoSEQ multiplex PCR, while the TCRdb copy is restricted to in-frame clones and leaves out a portion. The sample yields 170,000 or so clones, 80% seen once. Findings of the study overall: Whilst most TCR sequences proved rare, a subset of public TCRs occurred across many donors.

Germline lookup yields CDR1 LNHDA and CDR2 SQIVND (reference sequence). J gave up 3 bases and V 7 bases, and 10 bases lay outside the gene matches. This CDR3 is 15 amino acids long. As concerns this clone: Its cognate antigen is unknown.

Sequenced sample: PBMCs. This TCR came from a man between 25 and 39 years old in good health and CMV-seropositive. This rearrangement joins TRBV19 to TRBJ2-3, with 7 positions matching TRBD1. DNA for the CDR3: TGTGCCAGTATCTCAGCCGGGACAGCAACAGATACGCAGTATTTT. Translating it yields CASISAGTATDTQYF.